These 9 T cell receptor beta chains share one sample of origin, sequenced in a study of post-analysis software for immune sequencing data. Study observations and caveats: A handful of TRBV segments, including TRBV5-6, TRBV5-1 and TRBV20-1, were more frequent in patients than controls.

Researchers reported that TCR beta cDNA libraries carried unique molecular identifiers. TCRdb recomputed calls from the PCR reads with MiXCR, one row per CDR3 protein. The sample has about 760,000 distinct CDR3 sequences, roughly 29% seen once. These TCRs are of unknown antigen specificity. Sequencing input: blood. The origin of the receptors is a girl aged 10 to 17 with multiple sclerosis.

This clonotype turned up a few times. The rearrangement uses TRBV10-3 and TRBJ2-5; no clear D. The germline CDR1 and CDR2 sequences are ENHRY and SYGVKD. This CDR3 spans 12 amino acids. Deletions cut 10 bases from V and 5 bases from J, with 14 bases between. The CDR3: CATAPSAETQYF. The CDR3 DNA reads TGTGCCACCGCCCCGAGCGCGGAGACCCAGTACTTC.

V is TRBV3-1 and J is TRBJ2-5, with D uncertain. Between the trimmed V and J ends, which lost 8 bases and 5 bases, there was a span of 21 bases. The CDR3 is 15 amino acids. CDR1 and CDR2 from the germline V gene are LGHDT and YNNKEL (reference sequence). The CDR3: CASQPEVTVLETQYF. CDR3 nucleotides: TGTGCCAGCCAACCCGAGGTCACAGTGCTCGAGACCCAGTACTTC.

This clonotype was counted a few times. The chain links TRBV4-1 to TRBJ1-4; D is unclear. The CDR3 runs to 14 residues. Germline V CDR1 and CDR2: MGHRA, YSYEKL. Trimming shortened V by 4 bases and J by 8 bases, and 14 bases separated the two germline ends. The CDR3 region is CASSPSLVGEKLFF. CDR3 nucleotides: TGCGCCAGCAGCCCCTCACTGGTTGGGGAAAAACTGTTTTTT.

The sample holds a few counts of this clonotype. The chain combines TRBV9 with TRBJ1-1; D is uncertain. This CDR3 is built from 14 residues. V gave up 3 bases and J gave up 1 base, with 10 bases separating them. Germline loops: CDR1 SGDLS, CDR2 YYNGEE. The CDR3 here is CASSARDWNTEAFF. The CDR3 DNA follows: TGTGCCAGCAGCGCAAGGGATTGGAACACTGAAGCTTTCTTT. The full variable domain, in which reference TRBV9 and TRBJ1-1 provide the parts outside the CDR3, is DSGVTQTPKHLITATGQRVTLRCSPRSGDLSVYWYQQSLDQGLQFLIQYYNGEERAKGNILERFSAQQFPDLHSELNLSSLELGDSALYFCASSARDWNTEAFFGQGTRLTVV.

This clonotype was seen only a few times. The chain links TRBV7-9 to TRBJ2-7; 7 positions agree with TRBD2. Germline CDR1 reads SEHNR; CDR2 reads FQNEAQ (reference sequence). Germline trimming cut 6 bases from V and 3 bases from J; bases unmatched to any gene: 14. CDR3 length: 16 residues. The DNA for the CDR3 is TGTGCCAGCAGGGAGTCGGGGGGAGACACGCGCTACGAGCAGTACTTC. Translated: CASRESGGDTRYEQYF.

The CDR3, as DNA: TGTGCCACCAGCAGACGGCAGTCCTCCAGGGACGAGCAGTACTTC. It codes for CATSRRQSSRDEQYF. This sequence joins TRBV15 and TRBJ2-7, with TRBD1 as a possible D gene (5 bases). CDR3 length: 15 residues. V shed 2 bases and J shed 5 bases, with 16 bases lying between them. The germline V gene encodes CDR1 LNHNV and CDR2 YYDKDF (reference sequence). Supplemented by reference TRBV15 and TRBJ2-7, the full variable domain reads DAMVIQNPRYQVTQFGKPVTLSCSQTLNHNVMYWYQQKSSQAPKLLFHYYDKDFNNEADTPDNFQSRRPNTSFCFLDIRSPGLGDTAMYLCATSRRQSSRDEQYFGPGTRLTVT.

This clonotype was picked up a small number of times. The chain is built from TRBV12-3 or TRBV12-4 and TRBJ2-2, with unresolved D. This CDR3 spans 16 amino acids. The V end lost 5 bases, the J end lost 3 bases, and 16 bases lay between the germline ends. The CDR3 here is CASSLRRSRYTGELFF. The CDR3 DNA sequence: TGTGCCAGCAGTCTCCGCCGATCTAGATACACCGGGGAGCTGTTTTTT.

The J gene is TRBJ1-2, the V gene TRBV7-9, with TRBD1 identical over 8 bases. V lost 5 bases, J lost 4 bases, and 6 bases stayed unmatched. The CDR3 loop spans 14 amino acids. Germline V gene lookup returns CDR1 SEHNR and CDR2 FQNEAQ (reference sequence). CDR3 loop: CASSMTGEGYGYTF. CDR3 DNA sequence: TGTGCCAGCAGCATGACAGGGGAGGGCTATGGCTACACCTTC.

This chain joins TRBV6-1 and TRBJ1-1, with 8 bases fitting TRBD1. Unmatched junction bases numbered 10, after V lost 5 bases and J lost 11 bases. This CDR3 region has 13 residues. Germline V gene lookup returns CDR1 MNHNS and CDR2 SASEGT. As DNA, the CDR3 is TGTGCCAGCAGTATAGGACAGGGAGCCGTCGCTTTCTTT. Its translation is CASSIGQGAVAFF.